This TCR beta chain stems from a study of T cells in Graves' hyperthyroidism and ophthalmopathy. V shed 2 bases and J shed 0 bases, with 10 bases lying between them. The CDR3 is 15 amino acids. Germline V gene data show CDR1 as MNHNY and CDR2 as SVGAGI (reference sequence). This clonotype turned up a few times. RNA transcripts yielded amplified TCR beta CDR3 regions. HTBI primers were employed in a first-round RT-PCR of the TCR CDR3. TCRdb ran MiXCR on the multiplex PCR reads and lists one entry per CDR3 protein. The sample lists approximately 720,000 distinct CDR3 sequences; around 20% were seen once.

The source of this sequence is a woman between 45 and 65 years old with Graves' hyperthyroidism that later progressed to Graves' ophthalmopathy. Sequencing input: blood. The chain recombines TRBV6-6 with TRBJ1-1; D gene ambiguous. CDR3 amino acids: CASSYLANMNTEAFF. CDR3 DNA sequence: TGTGCCAGCAGTTACCTCGCAAACATGAACACTGAAGCTTTCTTT.